This T cell receptor (beta chain) is from a study of sequential checkpoint blockade in melanoma. About the research overall: Arm A got nivolumab then ipilimumab; arm B the reverse, 1:1. Both treatment sequences were followed by maintenance nivolumab.

V shed 4 bases, J shed 3 bases, and the junction held 4 bases outside the gene matches. Germline CDR1 and CDR2: SGDLS and YYNGEE. The length of the CDR3 is 15 residues. Produced via immunoSEQ multiplex PCR; TCRdb's table is partial and in-frame only. The sample consists of approximately 21,000 clones, 70% to 90% of them appearing once. Treatment of the sample: randomized to nivolumab then ipilimumab (arm A) or the reverse (arm B). Patients had received no earlier DNA-damaging chemotherapy. Sorted cells were live CD3+CD8+, lacking CD19 and CD56, from PBMCs. This chain connects TRBV9 to TRBJ2-6, with 7 bases matching TRBD2. The source is a human donor with melanoma. Sequences were derived from CD8+ T cells sorted from blood (inferred from file names), sampled from a patient given nivolumab and ipilimumab in sequence. The CDR3 sequence is CASSPRGVGANVLTF. The CDR3 bases are TGTGCCAGCAGCCCCCGGGGGGTTGGGGCCAACGTCCTGACTTTC.